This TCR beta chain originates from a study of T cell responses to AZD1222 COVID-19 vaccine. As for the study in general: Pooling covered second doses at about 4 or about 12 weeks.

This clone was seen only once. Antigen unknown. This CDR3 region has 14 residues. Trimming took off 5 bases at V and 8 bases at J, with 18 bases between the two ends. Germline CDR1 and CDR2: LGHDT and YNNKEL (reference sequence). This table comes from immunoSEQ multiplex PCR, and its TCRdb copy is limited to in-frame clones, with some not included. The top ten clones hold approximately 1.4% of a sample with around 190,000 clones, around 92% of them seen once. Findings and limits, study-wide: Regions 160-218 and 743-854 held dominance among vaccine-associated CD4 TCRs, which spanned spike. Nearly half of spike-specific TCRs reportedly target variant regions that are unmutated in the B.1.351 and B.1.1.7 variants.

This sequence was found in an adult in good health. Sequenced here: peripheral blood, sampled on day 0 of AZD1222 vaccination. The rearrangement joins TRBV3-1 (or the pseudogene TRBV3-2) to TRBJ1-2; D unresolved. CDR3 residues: CASSIPHLPGGYTF. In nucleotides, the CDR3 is TGTGCCAGCAGCATACCTCATTTGCCGGGAGGCTACACCTTC.